Listed below are T cell receptor beta chains from one sample, sequenced in a study of graft-versus-host responses after intestinal transplantation. Their antigens are not known. The table came from immunoSEQ multiplex PCR; TCRdb's copy has only in-frame clones and leaves some out. This sample yields about 120,000 clones, of which approximately 95% are seen a single time; around 3.3% belongs to the top ten. Sequenced material: unstimulated CD8+ T cells sorted from spleen or lymph node cells, taken before intestinal transplant. The receptors were sampled from a human donor who received an intestinal transplant. Each CDR3 is given with its conserved first and last residue. A D gene is named only where the DNA matches it firmly. Only some rows state a clone size, as once, few, many or a class for expanded clones.

J gene: TRBJ2-7
V gene: TRBV28
clone size: NA
D gene: NA
CDR3 length: 17
CDR3 DNA: TGTGCCAGCAGTTCTCCCCGTCGACAGCGATCCTCCTACGAGCAGTACTTC
CDR3 protein: CASSSPRRQRSSYEQYF

J gene: TRBJ2-7
V gene: TRBV6-5
clone size: NA
D gene: NA
CDR3 length: 13
CDR3 DNA: TGTGCCAGCAGTTACTCGCTTCCCTACGAGCAGTACTTC
CDR3 protein: CASSYSLPYEQYF

J gene: TRBJ1-1
V gene: TRBV6-5
clone size: few
D gene: NA
CDR3 length: 15
CDR3 DNA: TGTGCCAGCAGTTACTCGGCTTGGGAGAACACTGAAGCTTTCTTT
CDR3 protein: CASSYSAWENTEAFF

J gene: TRBJ1-6
V gene: TRBV15
clone size: NA
D gene: NA
CDR3 length: 15
CDR3 DNA: TGTGCCACCAGCAGAGTTGGAGGGTCAAGTTCACCCCTCCACTTT
CDR3 protein: CATSRVGGSSSPLHF

J gene: TRBJ1-3
V gene: TRBV13
clone size: NA
D gene: NA
CDR3 length: 15
CDR3 DNA: TGTGCCAGCAGCAACGGGCCTCCCGGCAAAAACACCATATATTTT
CDR3 protein: CASSNGPPGKNTIYF

J gene: TRBJ1-4
V gene: TRBV7-9
clone size: NA
D gene: NA
CDR3 length: 15
CDR3 DNA: TGTGCCAGCAGCCAAGGGTGGGGTACTAATGAAAAACTGTTTTTT
CDR3 protein: CASSQGWGTNEKLFF

J gene: TRBJ2-5
V gene: TRBV10-3
clone size: NA
D gene: NA
CDR3 length: 14
CDR3 DNA: TGTGCCATCAGAGCAGTTGGGCTTAAAGAGACCCAGTACTTC
CDR3 protein: CAIRAVGLKETQYF

J gene: TRBJ2-1
V gene: TRBV7-9
clone size: NA
D gene: TRBD2
CDR3 length: 15
CDR3 DNA: TGTGCCAGCAGCTCCGGACTAGCGGGAGGGAATGAGCAGTTCTTC
CDR3 protein: CASSSGLAGGNEQFF

J gene: TRBJ2-7
V gene: TRBV13
clone size: NA
D gene: TRBD1
CDR3 length: 16
CDR3 DNA: TGTGCCAGCAGCCTTAACCGGGACAGGGGTTCCTACGAGCAGTACTTC
CDR3 protein: CASSLNRDRGSYEQYF

J gene: TRBJ2-3
V gene: TRBV28
clone size: NA
D gene: TRBD2
CDR3 length: 15
CDR3 DNA: TGTGCCAGCAGTCCCCCTGGCGGGAGGACAGATACGCAGTATTTT
CDR3 protein: CASSPPGGRTDTQYF

J gene: TRBJ2-7
V gene: TRBV6-6
clone size: NA
D gene: NA
CDR3 length: 11
CDR3 DNA: TGTGCCAGCAGTTACGGCGACGAGCAGTACTTC
CDR3 protein: CASSYGDEQYF

J gene: TRBJ2-1
V gene: TRBV19
clone size: NA
D gene: NA
CDR3 length: 11
CDR3 DNA: TGTGCCGCAGGACCCCCCCCTGAGCAGTTCTTC
CDR3 protein: CAAGPPPEQFF

J gene: TRBJ2-5
V gene: TRBV7-9
clone size: NA
D gene: TRBD2
CDR3 length: 15
CDR3 DNA: TGTGCCAGCAGCCCGACGACTAGCGGGAGTGAGACCCAGTACTTC
CDR3 protein: CASSPTTSGSETQYF

J gene: TRBJ1-4
V gene: TRBV4-3
clone size: NA
D gene: NA
CDR3 length: 15
CDR3 DNA: TGCGCCAGCAGCCGCCCCGGGGGGGGGCATGAAAAACTGTTTTTT
CDR3 protein: CASSRPGGGHEKLFF

J gene: TRBJ2-7
V gene: TRBV29-1
clone size: NA
D gene: TRBD1
CDR3 length: 12
CDR3 DNA: TGCAGCGTCCCGGGACAGTCCTACGAGCAGTACTTC
CDR3 protein: CSVPGQSYEQYF

J gene: TRBJ1-2
V gene: TRBV18
clone size: NA
D gene: NA
CDR3 length: 16
CDR3 DNA: TGTGCCAGCTCGCTTCGCTGGGGGGAGACTAACTATGGCTACACCTTC
CDR3 protein: CASSLRWGETNYGYTF

J gene: TRBJ2-7
V gene: TRBV6-1
clone size: NA
D gene: TRBD2
CDR3 length: 15
CDR3 DNA: TGTGCCAGCAGCCCCGGGACTAGCGGCCTCTACGAGCAGTACTTC
CDR3 protein: CASSPGTSGLYEQYF

J gene: TRBJ2-1
V gene: TRBV16
clone size: NA
D gene: TRBD2
CDR3 length: 20
CDR3 DNA: TGTGCCAGCAGCCAATCCCGCAACAGGGAGAGCGGGAGGGCCTACAATGAGCAGTTCTTC
CDR3 protein: CASSQSRNRESGRAYNEQFF

J gene: TRBJ2-2
V gene: TRBV2
clone size: NA
D gene: NA
CDR3 length: 12
CDR3 DNA: TGTGCCAGCGAAGGGTTTACCGGGGAGCTGTTTTTT
CDR3 protein: CASEGFTGELFF

J gene: TRBJ1-5
V gene: TRBV28
clone size: NA
D gene: NA
CDR3 length: 16
CDR3 DNA: TGTGCCAGCAGTTTTGTTTCCGGGTGGACCAATCAGCCCCAGCATTTT
CDR3 protein: CASSFVSGWTNQPQHF

J gene: TRBJ2-1
V gene: TRBV25-1
clone size: once
D gene: NA
CDR3 length: 14
CDR3 DNA: TGTGCCAGCAGTGAATGGTCAGGGTCGAATGAGCAGTTCTTC
CDR3 protein: CASSEWSGSNEQFF

J gene: TRBJ2-5
V gene: TRBV10-1
clone size: NA
D gene: NA
CDR3 length: 15
CDR3 DNA: TGCGCCAGCAGTGAATATAGGATTTCCCAAGAGACCCAGTACTTC
CDR3 protein: CASSEYRISQETQYF

J gene: TRBJ2-5
V gene: TRBV4-1
clone size: NA
D gene: TRBD1
CDR3 length: 15
CDR3 DNA: TGCGCCAGCAGCCAAAGGACAGGGGAATCGGGAGAGCAGTACTTC
CDR3 protein: CASSQRTGESGEQYF

J gene: TRBJ1-5
V gene: TRBV4-1
clone size: NA
D gene: NA
CDR3 length: 13
CDR3 DNA: TGCGCCAGCAGCCAGGAAGCCAATCAGCCCCAGCATTTT
CDR3 protein: CASSQEANQPQHF

J gene: TRBJ2-7
V gene: TRBV15
clone size: NA
D gene: TRBD1
CDR3 length: 15
CDR3 DNA: TGTGCCACCAGCAGATCCGGGACAGGGGCGAACGAGCAGTACTTC
CDR3 protein: CATSRSGTGANEQYF

J gene: TRBJ1-5
V gene: TRBV1
clone size: NA
D gene: NA
CDR3 length: 17
CDR3 DNA: TGCACCAGCAGCCCATCCTCGACAGGGCCATGCGGGCAGCCCCAGCATTTT
CDR3 protein: CTSSPSSTGPCGQPQHF

J gene: TRBJ2-3
V gene: TRBV7-2
clone size: NA
D gene: NA
CDR3 length: 14
CDR3 DNA: TGTGCCAGCAGCTTAGTGGGGCCAACAGATACGCAGTATTTT
CDR3 protein: CASSLVGPTDTQYF

J gene: TRBJ2-7
V gene: TRBV14
clone size: once
D gene: NA
CDR3 length: 15
CDR3 DNA: TGTGCCAGCAGCCAAGTAGGGGGGAGGGCCCCCGAGCAGTACTTC
CDR3 protein: CASSQVGGRAPEQYF

J gene: TRBJ2-1
V gene: TRBV13
clone size: NA
D gene: NA
CDR3 length: 13
CDR3 DNA: TGTGCCAGCAGCTTGGGTGTCCCCGGAAAGCAGTTCTTC
CDR3 protein: CASSLGVPGKQFF

J gene: TRBJ2-5
V gene: TRBV2
clone size: NA
D gene: TRBD2
CDR3 length: 14
CDR3 DNA: TGTGCCAGCAGTGAAGGGGCGGGAGAAGAGACCCAGTACTTC
CDR3 protein: CASSEGAGEETQYF

J gene: TRBJ2-7
V gene: TRBV9
clone size: NA
D gene: NA
CDR3 length: 14
CDR3 DNA: TGTGCCAGCAGCGTAGCAGGCGGGTATTACGAGCAGTACTTC
CDR3 protein: CASSVAGGYYEQYF

J gene: TRBJ2-7
V gene: TRBV7-8
clone size: NA
D gene: NA
CDR3 length: 17
CDR3 DNA: TGTGCCAGCAGCTCCCCGGAGGGGGGCGTGTCCGGGTACGAGCAGTACTTC
CDR3 protein: CASSSPEGGVSGYEQYF

J gene: TRBJ2-1
V gene: TRBV27
clone size: NA
D gene: TRBD2
CDR3 length: 18
CDR3 DNA: TGTGCCAGCAGTGTACCGGGACTAGCGGGAGTGGCGTGGGGTGAGCAGTTCTTC
CDR3 protein: CASSVPGLAGVAWGEQFF

J gene: TRBJ2-5
V gene: TRBV5-5
clone size: NA
D gene: TRBD1
CDR3 length: 16
CDR3 DNA: TGTGCCAGCAGCCTCCCGGACAGGCTCCGAGGTGGGACCCAGTACTTC
CDR3 protein: CASSLPDRLRGGTQYF

J gene: TRBJ2-7
V gene: TRBV15
clone size: NA
D gene: TRBD2
CDR3 length: 15
CDR3 DNA: TGTGCCACCAGCAGAGGACTAGCGAGCTCCTACGAGCAGTACTTC
CDR3 protein: CATSRGLASSYEQYF

J gene: TRBJ2-1
V gene: TRBV27
clone size: NA
D gene: NA
CDR3 length: 14
CDR3 DNA: TGTGCCAGCAGTTTCCTCGGACGGTTTAATGAGCAGTTCTTC
CDR3 protein: CASSFLGRFNEQFF

J gene: TRBJ2-7
V gene: TRBV7-6
clone size: NA
D gene: TRBD2
CDR3 length: 14
CDR3 DNA: TGTGCCAGCAGCTCCGGGACTAGTCTTTACGAGCAGTACTTC
CDR3 protein: CASSSGTSLYEQYF

J gene: TRBJ2-7
V gene: TRBV4-3
clone size: NA
D gene: NA
CDR3 length: 14
CDR3 DNA: TGCGCCAGCAGCCCTGTTCTTAGGGGTTACGAGCAGTACTTC
CDR3 protein: CASSPVLRGYEQYF

J gene: TRBJ2-1
V gene: TRBV2
clone size: NA
D gene: NA
CDR3 length: 15
CDR3 DNA: TGTGCCAGCAGTGAAGGGGGTCCATACTACAATGAGCAGTTCTTC
CDR3 protein: CASSEGGPYYNEQFF

J gene: TRBJ1-5
V gene: TRBV27
clone size: NA
D gene: NA
CDR3 length: 13
CDR3 DNA: TGTGCCAGCAGTTCTTCAGGGATCCAGCCCCAGCATTTT
CDR3 protein: CASSSSGIQPQHF

J gene: TRBJ1-4
V gene: TRBV19
clone size: NA
D gene: NA
CDR3 length: 13
CDR3 DNA: TGTGCCAGTAGTACCCGGGCCCTAGAAAAACTGTTTTTT
CDR3 protein: CASSTRALEKLFF

J gene: TRBJ2-1
V gene: TRBV27
clone size: NA
D gene: NA
CDR3 length: 14
CDR3 DNA: TGTGCCAGCAGTCTTCAACGCTCCTACAATGAGCAGTTCTTC
CDR3 protein: CASSLQRSYNEQFF

J gene: TRBJ2-7
V gene: TRBV6-1
clone size: NA
D gene: NA
CDR3 length: 11
CDR3 DNA: TGTGCCAGCAAGAAGATGAGCGAGCAGTACTTC
CDR3 protein: CASKKMSEQYF

J gene: TRBJ2-7
V gene: TRBV28
clone size: NA
D gene: NA
CDR3 length: 14
CDR3 DNA: TGTGCCAGCAGTCCTCCCCCGGGCTTGGGCGAGCAGTACTTC
CDR3 protein: CASSPPPGLGEQYF

J gene: TRBJ2-7
V gene: TRBV9
clone size: few
D gene: NA
CDR3 length: 17
CDR3 DNA: TGTGCCAGCAGCGCCGGGGCCGACCAGACTTACTCCTACGAGCAGTACTTC
CDR3 protein: CASSAGADQTYSYEQYF

J gene: TRBJ2-1
V gene: TRBV28
clone size: NA
D gene: NA
CDR3 length: 16
CDR3 DNA: TGTGCCAGCAGTTTGGGTAGCGAGAAGCCCTACAATGAGCAGTTCTTC
CDR3 protein: CASSLGSEKPYNEQFF

J gene: TRBJ2-1
V gene: TRBV7-7
clone size: NA
D gene: TRBD2
CDR3 length: 15
CDR3 DNA: TGTGCCAGCAGCTCGGGACTAGCGGGGCCCGGGGAGCAGTTCTTC
CDR3 protein: CASSSGLAGPGEQFF

J gene: TRBJ1-2
V gene: TRBV6-5
clone size: NA
D gene: NA
CDR3 length: 14
CDR3 DNA: TGTGCCAGCAGTCCGGGATTTACTAACTATGGCTACACCTTC
CDR3 protein: CASSPGFTNYGYTF

J gene: TRBJ2-7
V gene: TRBV27
clone size: NA
D gene: NA
CDR3 length: 14
CDR3 DNA: TGTGCCAGCAGCAACCAAGAGGGTATATACGAGCAGTACTTC
CDR3 protein: CASSNQEGIYEQYF

J gene: TRBJ1-2
V gene: TRBV19
clone size: NA
D gene: NA
CDR3 length: 13
CDR3 DNA: TGTGCCAGCAAGATACAGGGTGGGAATGGCTACACCTTC
CDR3 protein: CASKIQGGNGYTF

J gene: TRBJ1-1
V gene: TRBV5-4
clone size: NA
D gene: NA
CDR3 length: 14
CDR3 DNA: TGTGCCAGCAGCGATCGAGGGGGAGGGACTGAAGCTTTCTTT
CDR3 protein: CASSDRGGGTEAFF

J gene: TRBJ2-7
V gene: TRBV29-1
clone size: NA
D gene: NA
CDR3 length: 16
CDR3 DNA: TGCAGCGTTGAAGATTCGGGGGACAAACCCTTCTACGAGCAGTACTTC
CDR3 protein: CSVEDSGDKPFYEQYF

J gene: TRBJ2-7
V gene: TRBV4-3
clone size: NA
D gene: NA
CDR3 length: 15
CDR3 DNA: TGCGCCAGCAGCCATCTAGCGGAGGGGGCCTACGAGCAGTACTTC
CDR3 protein: CASSHLAEGAYEQYF

J gene: TRBJ2-1
V gene: TRBV30
clone size: NA
D gene: TRBD2
CDR3 length: 14
CDR3 DNA: TGTGCCTGGAGCTTGATAGCGGGAGTTTTTGAGCAGTTCTTC
CDR3 protein: CAWSLIAGVFEQFF

J gene: TRBJ1-1
V gene: TRBV28
clone size: NA
D gene: NA
CDR3 length: 15
CDR3 DNA: TGTGCCAGCAGTTTTGTCAGGGGTCGGTACACTGAAGCTTTCTTT
CDR3 protein: CASSFVRGRYTEAFF

J gene: TRBJ2-1
V gene: TRBV5-6
clone size: NA
D gene: NA
CDR3 length: 15
CDR3 DNA: TGTGCCAGCAGCTTGGGACAGCAGACTTACAATGAGCAGTTCTTC
CDR3 protein: CASSLGQQTYNEQFF

J gene: TRBJ2-7
V gene: TRBV4-3
clone size: few
D gene: TRBD2
CDR3 length: 15
CDR3 DNA: TGCGCCAGCAGCCAAGATCGTAGCGGGAGGTACGAGCAGTACTTC
CDR3 protein: CASSQDRSGRYEQYF

J gene: TRBJ1-1
V gene: TRBV9
clone size: NA
D gene: NA
CDR3 length: 12
CDR3 DNA: TGTGCCAGCAGCGGTGGTAATGCAGAAGCTTTCTTT
CDR3 protein: CASSGGNAEAFF

J gene: TRBJ1-1
V gene: TRBV28
clone size: NA
D gene: NA
CDR3 length: 13
CDR3 DNA: TGTGCCAGCGGTCCTATCTCGCTGGTGGGAGCTTTCTTT
CDR3 protein: CASGPISLVGAFF